This T cell receptor (beta chain) stems from a study of blood T cell repertoires in COVID-19. The assay was immunoSEQ multiplex PCR, and TCRdb's table has in-frame clones only and misses some. The top ten hold 6% to 7.5% of the sample, which has around 170,000 clones, over 75% seen once. Assignment of participants to cohorts was predicated upon participant-reported clinical history. Sample: PBMCs or T cells enriched from blood (not recorded which). The source of this sequence is a woman between 45 and 65 years old who had recovered from COVID-19.

The CDR3 region is CASSEDRTINQPQHF. As DNA, the CDR3 is TGTGCCAGCTCAGAGGACAGGACAATTAATCAGCCCCAGCATTTT. The V call is TRBV18, the J call TRBJ1-5, with 7 bases matching TRBD1. Germline V CDR1 and CDR2: KGHSH, LQKENI. This CDR3 contains 15 residues. V was clipped by 5 bases and J by 4 bases; unmatched bases: 8.